This TCR beta chain was obtained from a study of blood T cells in healthy people across ages. CDR3 length: 12 residues. CDR1 and CDR2 (germline): SGHDT, YYEEEE. V dropped 3 bases and J dropped 6 bases, with 10 bases sitting between them. Combining a sample-barcoded 5' primer with a J-beta primer mix, a second PCR ran for roughly 6 to 11 cycles. In TCRdb, the 5' RACE reads were re-called with MiXCR into one record per CDR3 protein. The sample consists of about 720,000 distinct CDR3 sequences, about 24% of them appearing once. The TCR was taken from a man aged 70 or older in good health. The chain joins TRBV5-6 to TRBJ2-7, with D tentatively TRBD1 (6 bases). The sample taken for sequencing was blood. DNA for the CDR3: TGTGCCAGCAGCTCGGTCAGGGGCGAGCAGTACTTC. It codes for CASSSVRGEQYF.